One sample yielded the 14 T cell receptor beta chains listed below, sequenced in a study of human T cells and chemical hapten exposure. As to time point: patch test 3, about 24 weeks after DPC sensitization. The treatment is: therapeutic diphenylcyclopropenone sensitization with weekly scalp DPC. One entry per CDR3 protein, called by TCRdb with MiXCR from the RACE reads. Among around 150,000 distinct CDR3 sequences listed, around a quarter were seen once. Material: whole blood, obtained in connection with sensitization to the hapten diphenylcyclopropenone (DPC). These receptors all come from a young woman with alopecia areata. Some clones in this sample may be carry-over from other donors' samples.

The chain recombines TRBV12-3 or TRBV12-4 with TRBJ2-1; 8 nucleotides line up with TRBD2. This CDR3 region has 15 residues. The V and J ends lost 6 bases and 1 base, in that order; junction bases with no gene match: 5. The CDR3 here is CASSPLAVSYNEQFF. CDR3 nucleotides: TGTGCCAGCAGCCCACTAGCGGTATCCTACAATGAGCAGTTCTTC.

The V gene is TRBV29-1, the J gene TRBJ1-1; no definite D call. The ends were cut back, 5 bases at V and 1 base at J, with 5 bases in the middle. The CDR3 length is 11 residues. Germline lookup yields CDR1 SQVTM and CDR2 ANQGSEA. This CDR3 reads CSVNKNTEAFF. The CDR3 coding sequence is TGCAGCGTTAATAAGAACACTGAAGCTTTCTTT.

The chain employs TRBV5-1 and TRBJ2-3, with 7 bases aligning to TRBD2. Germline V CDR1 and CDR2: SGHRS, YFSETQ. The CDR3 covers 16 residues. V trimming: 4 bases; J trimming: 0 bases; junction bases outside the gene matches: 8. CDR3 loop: CASSPVLATSTDTQYF. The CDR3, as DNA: TGCGCCAGCAGCCCTGTACTAGCGACTAGCACAGATACGCAGTATTTT.

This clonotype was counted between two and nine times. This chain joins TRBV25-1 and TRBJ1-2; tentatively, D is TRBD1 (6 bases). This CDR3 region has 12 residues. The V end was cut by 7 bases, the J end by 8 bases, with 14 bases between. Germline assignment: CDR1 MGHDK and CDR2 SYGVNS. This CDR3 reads CASIEQGGGYTF. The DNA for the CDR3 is TGTGCCAGCATCGAACAGGGCGGGGGCTACACCTTC.

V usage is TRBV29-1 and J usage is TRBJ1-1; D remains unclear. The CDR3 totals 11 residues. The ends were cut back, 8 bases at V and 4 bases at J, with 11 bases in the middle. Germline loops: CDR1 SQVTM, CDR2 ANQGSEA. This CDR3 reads CSTYGGTEAFF. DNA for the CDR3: TGCAGCACGTACGGTGGCACTGAAGCTTTCTTT.

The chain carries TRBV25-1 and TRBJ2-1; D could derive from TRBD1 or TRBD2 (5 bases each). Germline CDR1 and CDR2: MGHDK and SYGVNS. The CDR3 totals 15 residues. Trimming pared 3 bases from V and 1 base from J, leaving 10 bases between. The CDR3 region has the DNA TGTGCCAGCAGTGAGAGGGGTGGGTCCTACAATGAGCAGTTCTTC. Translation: CASSERGGSYNEQFF.

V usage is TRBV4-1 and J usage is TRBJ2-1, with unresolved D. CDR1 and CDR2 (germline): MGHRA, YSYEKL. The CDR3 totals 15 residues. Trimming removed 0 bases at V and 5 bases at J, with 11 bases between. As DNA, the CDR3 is TGCGCCAGCAGCCAAGATCTGGGCAGTCACAATGAGCAGTTCTTC. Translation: CASSQDLGSHNEQFF.

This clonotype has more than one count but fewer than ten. The CDR3 coding sequence is TGTGCCAGCAGCCCGATACATAGAGATACGCAGTATTTT. Its protein is CASSPIHRDTQYF. The chain recombines TRBV14 with TRBJ2-3; D remains unclear. The CDR3 contains 13 residues. Germline lookup yields CDR1 SGHDN and CDR2 FVKESK. V was shortened by 4 bases and J by 5 bases, with 10 bases between the two germline ends.

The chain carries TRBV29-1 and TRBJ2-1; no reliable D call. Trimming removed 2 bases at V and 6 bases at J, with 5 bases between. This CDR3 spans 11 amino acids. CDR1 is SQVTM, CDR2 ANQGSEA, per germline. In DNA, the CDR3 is TGCAGCGTTGAACCCGGCAATGAGCAGTTCTTC. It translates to CSVEPGNEQFF.

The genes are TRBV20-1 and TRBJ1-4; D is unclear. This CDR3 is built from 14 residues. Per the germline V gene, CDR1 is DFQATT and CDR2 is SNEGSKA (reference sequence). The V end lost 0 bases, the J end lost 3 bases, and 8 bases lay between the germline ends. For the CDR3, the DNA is TGCAGTGCTAGAGATTTTGGGGCTAATGAAAAACTGTTTTTT. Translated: CSARDFGANEKLFF.

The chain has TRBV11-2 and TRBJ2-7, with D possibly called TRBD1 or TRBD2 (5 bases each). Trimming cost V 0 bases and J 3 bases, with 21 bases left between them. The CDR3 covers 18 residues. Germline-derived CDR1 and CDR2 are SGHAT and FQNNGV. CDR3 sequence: CASSLDMGTLRSGYEQYF. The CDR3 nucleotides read TGTGCCAGCAGCTTAGATATGGGGACCCTAAGGAGTGGCTACGAGCAGTACTTC.

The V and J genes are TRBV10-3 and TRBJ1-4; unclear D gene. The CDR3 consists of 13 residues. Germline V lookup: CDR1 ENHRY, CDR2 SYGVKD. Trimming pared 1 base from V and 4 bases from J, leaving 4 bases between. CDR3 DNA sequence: TGTGCCATCAGTGAGTTCGGTAATGAAAAACTGTTTTTT. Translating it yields CAISEFGNEKLFF.

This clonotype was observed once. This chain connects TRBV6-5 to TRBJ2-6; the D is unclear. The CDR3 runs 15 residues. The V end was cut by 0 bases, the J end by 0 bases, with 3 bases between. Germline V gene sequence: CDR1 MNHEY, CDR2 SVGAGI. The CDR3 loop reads CASSYSRSGANVLTF. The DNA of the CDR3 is TGTGCCAGCAGTTACTCCCGCTCTGGGGCCAACGTCCTGACTTTC.

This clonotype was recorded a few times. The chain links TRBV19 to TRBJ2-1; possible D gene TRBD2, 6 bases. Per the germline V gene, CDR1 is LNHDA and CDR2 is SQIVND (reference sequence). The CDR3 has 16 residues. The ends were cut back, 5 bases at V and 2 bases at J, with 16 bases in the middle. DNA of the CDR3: TGTGCCAGTAGTCCCGTCGCGGGGAAAACCTACAATGAGCAGTTCTTC. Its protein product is CASSPVAGKTYNEQFF.